Following are 28 T cell receptor beta chains from one sample sequenced in a study of technical replicates of blood from a few donors. TCRdb keeps only in-frame clones here, not all; method: immunoSEQ multiplex PCR. The sample lists over 85,000 clones, about 95% occurring once. The sample consisted of T cells isolated from PBMCs. Receptors originate from a human donor in good health.

The chain links TRBV11-3 to TRBJ2-1, with 7 bases lining up with TRBD2. Germline CDR1 is SGHNT and CDR2 is YENEEA. CDR3 length: 15 residues. After removal of 1 base from V and 4 bases from J, the junction contained 4 bases not matched to a gene. The CDR3 DNA sequence: TGTGCCAGCAGCTTAGGGACTAGTGTATACAATGAGCAGTTCTTC. This translates into CASSLGTSVYNEQFF.

The gene calls are TRBV29-1 and TRBJ2-1, with a possible D match to TRBD2 (5 bases). The CDR3 spans 14 residues. Germline V gene sequence: CDR1 SQVTM, CDR2 ANQGSEA. V was clipped by 4 bases and J by 4 bases, with 14 bases between them. CDR3 in DNA: TGCAGCGTTGTCGAGCGGAACCCTTACAATGAGCAGTTCTTC. It yields the protein CSVVERNPYNEQFF.

The chain has TRBV5-4 and TRBJ2-3, with TRBD2 identical over 13 bases. J was trimmed by 2 bases and V by 4 bases; bases with no gene match: 7. The CDR3 runs 17 residues. In germline, CDR1 is SGHNT, CDR2 YYREEE (reference sequence). In DNA form, the CDR3 reads TGTGCCAGCAGCACCAAGACTAGCGGGAGGTTCACAGATACGCAGTATTTT. It codes for CASSTKTSGRFTDTQYF.

The V call is TRBV6-1, the J call TRBJ1-2, with D perhaps TRBD1 (6 bases). Germline CDR1 is MNHNS and CDR2 is SASEGT. V lost 5 bases and J lost 1, with 14 bases in between. CDR3 length equals 15 residues. The CDR3 here is CASSPGHPVNYGYTF. Here the CDR3 DNA reads TGTGCCAGCAGTCCGGGACACCCAGTTAACTATGGCTACACCTTC.

This chain's CDR3 is CATSRDQAGGRDTQYF. CDR3 nucleotides: TGTGCCACCAGCAGAGATCAGGCGGGAGGGCGTGATACGCAGTATTTT. The V call is TRBV15, the J call TRBJ2-3; 9 nucleotides line up with TRBD2. CDR3 length equals 16 residues. The junction had 7 bases not matched to a gene; V was cut back by 0 bases and J by 6 bases. Germline V CDR1 and CDR2: LNHNV, YYDKDF (reference sequence).

The chain carries TRBV30 and TRBJ1-1; no definite D call. The CDR3 runs to 14 residues. Germline V gives CDR1 GTSNPN, CDR2 SVGIG (reference sequence). V was clipped by 3 bases and J by 0 bases, with 11 bases between them. DNA of the CDR3: TGTGCCTGGAGGCTGGGCCCCTTGAACACTGAAGCTTTCTTT. Its protein product is CAWRLGPLNTEAFF.

This chain connects TRBV11-3 to TRBJ1-1; D is uncertain. Trimming removed 8 bases at V and 9 bases at J, with 22 bases between. The CDR3 is 14 amino acids. In germline, CDR1 is SGHNT, CDR2 YENEEA. CDR3 protein: CASPSSYSSGQAFF. The CDR3 coding sequence is TGTGCCAGCCCCTCCTCATATTCCAGCGGCCAAGCTTTCTTT.

The rearrangement joins TRBV7-3 to TRBJ2-3, with 11 bases matching TRBD2. The CDR3 runs to 18 residues. The J segment lost 4 bases and the V segment lost 4 bases, leaving 13 bases of the junction unmatched. Germline V lookup: CDR1 SGHTA, CDR2 FQGTGA. The CDR3 protein is CASSSTIPTSGISDTQYF. The CDR3 coding sequence is TGTGCCAGCAGCTCCACAATCCCGACTAGCGGGATATCAGATACGCAGTATTTT.

The chain has TRBV27 and TRBJ2-7; maybe TRBD1 (5 bases). Trimming took 0 bases from V and 3 from J, leaving 6 bases between them. Looked up from germline, CDR1 is MNHEY and CDR2 is SMNVEV (reference sequence). The CDR3 spans 13 residues. CDR3 DNA sequence: TGTGCCAGCAGTTTATCAAGGGGCTACGAGCAGTACTTC. Its translation: CASSLSRGYEQYF.

The V gene is TRBV5-1, the J gene TRBJ2-5; D unclear. With 4 bases removed from V and 1 base from J, the gap between germline ends came to 2 bases. This CDR3 has 11 residues. Germline V gene data show CDR1 as SGHRS and CDR2 as YFSETQ. The CDR3 nucleotides are TGCGCCAGCAGCCTCCAAGAGACCCAGTACTTC. As protein: CASSLQETQYF. Full variable domain (missing parts from reference TRBV5-1 and TRBJ2-5): KAGVTQTPRYLIKTRGQQVTLSCSPISGHRSVSWYQQTPGQGLQFLFEYFSETQRNKGNFPGRFSGRQFSNSRSEMNVSTLELGDSALYLCASSLQETQYFGPGTRLLVL.

The V call is TRBV14, the J call TRBJ2-3; 10 bases are shared with TRBD1. V shed 4 bases and J 8 bases; nucleotides not matched to a gene: 12. CDR1 and CDR2 from the germline V gene are SGHDN and FVKESK. This CDR3 region has 16 residues. For the CDR3, the DNA is TGTGCCAGCAGCCGCTTCCGGGACAGGGGTTATGTTACGCAGTATTTT. This sequence encodes CASSRFRDRGYVTQYF.

The chain uses TRBV5-1 and TRBJ2-3, with D possibly matching TRBD1 (5 bases). Germline lookup yields CDR1 SGHRS and CDR2 YFSETQ. The CDR3 loop spans 14 amino acids. V lost 2 bases and J 6 bases, leaving 13 bases between the germline ends. The CDR3 reads CASSFRGEWDTQYF. The CDR3 bases are TGCGCCAGCAGCTTTAGGGGCGAATGGGATACGCAGTATTTT.

The chain is built from TRBV7-2 and TRBJ1-4; perhaps TRBD1 as D (6 bases). V shed 1 base and J shed 2 bases, with 11 bases lying between them. The CDR3 is 16 amino acids. Germline lookup yields CDR1 SGHTA and CDR2 FQGNSA. DNA for the CDR3: TGTGCCAGCAGCTTAGAGGGGGGGAGGACTAATGAAAAACTGTTTTTT. It codes for CASSLEGGRTNEKLFF.

V is TRBV2 and J is TRBJ2-1, with 14 bases lining up with TRBD2. The germline CDR1 and CDR2 sequences are SNHLY and FYNNEI. CDR3 length: 17 residues. The ends lost 0 bases at V and 9 bases at J; junction bases unmatched: 7. CDR3 region: CASSEAQGLAGEVEQFF. In nucleotides, the CDR3 is TGTGCCAGCAGTGAAGCACAGGGACTAGCGGGAGAGGTTGAGCAGTTCTTC.

The chain has TRBV2 and TRBJ2-3; D is perhaps TRBD2 (5 bases). The germline CDR1 and CDR2 sequences are SNHLY and FYNNEI. With 7 bases removed from V and 1 base from J, the gap between germline ends came to 6 bases. The CDR3 totals 12 residues. The CDR3 protein is CASISGTDTQYF. In nucleotides, the CDR3 is TGTGCCAGCATTAGCGGCACAGATACGCAGTATTTT.

The chain joins TRBV25-1 to TRBJ2-1, with 7 bases lining up with TRBD2. The ends lost 4 bases at V and 7 bases at J; junction bases unmatched: 7. Germline-derived CDR1 and CDR2 are MGHDK and SYGVNS. The CDR3 runs 14 residues. The DNA for the CDR3 is TGTGCCAGCAGTGTTTTGGCGGGAGTAAATGAGCAGTTCTTC. It yields the protein CASSVLAGVNEQFF.

This clone appeared a single time. The chain carries TRBV19 and TRBJ2-6; tentatively, D is TRBD2 (6 bases). With 7 bases removed from V and 2 bases from J, the gap between germline ends came to 21 bases. The CDR3 loop spans 18 amino acids. CDR1 LNHDA and CDR2 SQIVND come from the germline V gene (reference sequence). In DNA, the CDR3 is TGTGCCAGTACCCGTTCGCCGTTCTGGGGGGCTGGGGCCAACGTCCTGACTTTC. Protein product: CASTRSPFWGAGANVLTF.

V and J are TRBV13 and TRBJ1-5; D unresolved. The CDR3 extends over 15 amino acids. Germline CDR1 and CDR2: PRHDT and FYEKMQ (reference sequence). V dropped 0 bases and J dropped 7 bases, with 13 bases sitting between them. DNA of the CDR3: TGTGCCAGCAGCTTAGGATCGGGTTTGAGACAGCCCCAGCATTTT. This codes for CASSLGSGLRQPQHF.

The rearrangement uses TRBV10-3 and TRBJ2-1; TRBD2 matches at 11 bases. Germline CDR1 reads ENHRY; CDR2 reads SYGVKD. The CDR3 runs to 14 residues. V was pared by 8 bases and J by 6 bases, with 6 bases of the junction left unmatched. The DNA of the CDR3 is TGTGCCATCCGTCTAGCGGGAGGTACCAATGAGCAGTTCTTC. This codes for CAIRLAGGTNEQFF.

This rearrangement joins TRBV10-3 to TRBJ1-1; D is perhaps TRBD1 (5 bases). The ends were cut back, 0 bases at V and 2 bases at J, with 16 bases in the middle. The CDR3 is 17 amino acids. Per the germline V gene, CDR1 is ENHRY and CDR2 is SYGVKD. The CDR3 spells CAISESGGRVLNTEAFF. CDR3 nucleotide sequence: TGTGCCATCAGTGAGTCAGGCGGCAGGGTTCTTAACACTGAAGCTTTCTTT.

V gene TRBV14 combines with J gene TRBJ2-7, with a weak D call TRBD2 (6 bases). V lost 3 bases to trimming and J lost 5 bases, with 14 bases between them. Per germline, CDR1 SGHDN and CDR2 FVKESK. CDR3 length: 14 residues. CDR3 nucleotides: TGTGCCAGCAGCCATTCCCGGGGAGGTAACGAGCAGTACTTC. Protein: CASSHSRGGNEQYF.

This chain joins TRBV28 and TRBJ2-7; D uncertain. From germline, CDR1 is MDHEN and CDR2 SYDVKM. This CDR3 comprises 11 residues. The V end lost 6 bases, the J end lost 7 bases, and 10 bases lay between the germline ends. The CDR3 nucleotides read TGTGCCAGCAGCCTCTTGAGGGAGCAGTACTTC. This gives the protein CASSLLREQYF.

The genes are TRBV29-1 and TRBJ2-7; D uncertain. In germline, CDR1 is SQVTM, CDR2 ANQGSEA. The CDR3 loop spans 11 amino acids. Trimming shortened V by 6 bases and J by 2 bases, and 8 bases separated the two germline ends. The DNA for the CDR3 is TGCAGCGTCGCCGGAGCCTACGAGCAGTACTTC. It yields the protein CSVAGAYEQYF.

This clone showed up just once. J is TRBJ2-7 and V is TRBV11-3; no firm D call. The V gene lost 2 bases and the J gene lost 4 bases, with 3 bases spanning the gap. This CDR3 comprises 11 residues. Germline V gene lookup returns CDR1 SGHNT and CDR2 YENEEA. CDR3 protein: CASSLLYEQYF. The CDR3 coding sequence is TGTGCCAGCAGCTTACTTTACGAGCAGTACTTC.

This chain connects TRBV9 to TRBJ2-7; a possible D gene is TRBD1 (6 bases). The CDR3 sequence is 15 residues long. V was pared by 1 base and J by 2 bases, with 13 bases between. Germline loops: CDR1 SGDLS, CDR2 YYNGEE. The CDR3 DNA follows: TGTGCCAGCAGCGTAAGTCAGGGGATAGCCTACGAGCAGTACTTC. Its protein is CASSVSQGIAYEQYF. Together with reference TRBV9 and TRBJ2-7, the CDR3 gives the full variable domain: DSGVTQTPKHLITATGQRVTLRCSPRSGDLSVYWYQQSLDQGLQFLIQYYNGEERAKGNILERFSAQQFPDLHSELNLSSLELGDSALYFCASSVSQGIAYEQYFGPGTRLTVT.

The J gene is TRBJ2-7, the V gene TRBV7-9, with D maybe TRBD1 (5 bases). Germline CDR1 is SEHNR and CDR2 is FQNEAQ (reference sequence). The V end lost 6 bases, the J end lost 6 bases, and 12 bases lay between the germline ends. This CDR3 has 12 amino acids. In nucleotides, the CDR3 is TGTGCCAGCAGTAACCAGGGCGGCGAGCAGTACTTC. Its translation: CASSNQGGEQYF. The full variable domain, rest sourced from reference TRBV7-9 and TRBJ2-7, is DTGVSQNPRHKITKRGQNVTFRCDPISEHNRLYWYRQTLGQGPEFLTYFQNEAQLEKSRLLSDRFSAERPKGSFSTLEIQRTEQGDSAMYLCASSNQGGEQYFGPGTRLTVT.

The V and J genes are TRBV4-2 and TRBJ1-2; possibly TRBD1 for D (6 bases). Germline CDR1 reads LGHNA; CDR2 reads YNFKEQ. Trimming pared 2 bases from V and 3 bases from J, leaving 13 bases between. The CDR3 consists of 15 residues. The CDR3, as DNA: TGTGCCAGCAGCCAAAACAGGGAACCTTACTATGGCTACACCTTC. Translating it yields CASSQNREPYYGYTF.

On this clone: The germline gene is not matched at one end of the junction; a read error may be the cause. The chain joins TRBV7-2 to TRBJ2-1; possible D gene TRBD2, 5 bases. Looked up from germline, CDR1 is SGHTA and CDR2 is FQGNSA. This CDR3 is built from 14 residues. CDR3 bases: TGTGCCAGCAGCTTCTGGACTCCCTACAGTGAGCAGTTCTTC. Its translation is CASSFWTPYSEQFF. Full variable domain (remainder filled in from reference TRBV7-2 and TRBJ2-1): GAGVSQSPSNKVTEKGKDVELRCDPISGHTALYWYRQSLGQGLEFLIYFQGNSAPDKSGLPSDRFSAERTGGSVSTLTIQRTQQEDSAVYLCASSFWTPYSEQFFGPGTRLTVL.